The 22 T cell receptor beta chains reported below all come from one sample, sequenced in a study of T-cell reconstitution after alpha-beta-depleted transplantation in children. Using unique molecular identifiers, the investigators prepared the TCRbeta library. TCRdb processed the PCR reads anew with MiXCR; each CDR3 protein has one entry. The data hold approximately 500,000 distinct CDR3 sequences, with approximately 30% observed a single time. This material consisted of PBMCs, taken before TCRalphabeta/CD19-depleted stem cell transplant. These receptor sequences come from a boy less than two years old with Wiskott-Aldrich syndrome, due to receive a stem cell transplant.

In its sample, this clonotype was seen a few times. This chain connects TRBV12-3 or TRBV12-4 to TRBJ2-7, with TRBD2 identical over 7 bases. This CDR3 spans 15 amino acids. With V trimmed by 4 bases and J by 5 bases, 11 bases remained unmatched. The CDR3 sequence is CASSSPGRGVNEQYF. The CDR3 DNA follows: TGTGCCAGCAGTTCACCGGGACGGGGGGTCAACGAGCAGTACTTC.

The chain is built from TRBV5-5 and TRBJ2-2; D is ambiguous. V was shortened by 2 bases and J by 2 bases, with 10 bases between the two germline ends. The CDR3 covers 15 residues. Per germline, CDR1 SGHKS and CDR2 YYEKEE (reference sequence). Here the CDR3 reads CASSFSRRNTGELFF. The DNA for the CDR3 is TGTGCCAGCAGCTTCAGCCGAAGAAACACCGGGGAGCTGTTTTTT.

The chain couples TRBV4-1 to TRBJ2-5; a weak D match, TRBD2 (5 bases). CDR1 is MGHRA and CDR2 is YSYEKL in the germline V gene. The V end was cut by 0 bases, the J end by 4 bases, with 12 bases between. This CDR3 comprises 15 residues. The CDR3 is CASSQDPVGVETQYF. The DNA of the CDR3 is TGCGCCAGCAGCCAAGATCCGGTGGGAGTAGAGACCCAGTACTTC.

The chain has TRBV5-1 and TRBJ2-5, with TRBD2 matching 8 bases. Trimming cost V 4 bases and J 2 bases; bases outside gene matches: 4. Per the germline V gene, CDR1 is SGHRS and CDR2 is YFSETQ. This CDR3 has 14 residues. CDR3 sequence: CASSTIAGQETQYF. Here the CDR3 DNA reads TGCGCCAGCAGCACCATAGCGGGGCAAGAGACCCAGTACTTC.

This chain uses TRBV5-1 with TRBJ2-1; 8 bases are shared with TRBD2. Germline V lookup: CDR1 SGHRS, CDR2 YFSETQ. The CDR3 length is 13 residues. V lost 0 bases, J lost 9 bases, and 2 bases stayed unmatched. This CDR3 is CASSLGLAREQFF. CDR3 nucleotides: TGCGCCAGCAGCTTGGGACTAGCGCGTGAGCAGTTCTTC. Together with reference TRBV5-1 and TRBJ2-1, the CDR3 gives the full variable domain: KAGVTQTPRYLIKTRGQQVTLSCSPISGHRSVSWYQQTPGQGLQFLFEYFSETQRNKGNFPGRFSGRQFSNSRSEMNVSTLELGDSALYLCASSLGLAREQFFGPGTRLTVL.

J is TRBJ2-7 and V is TRBV27; no reliable D call. The CDR3 consists of 13 residues. The V and J ends lost 3 bases and 3 bases respectively, with 9 bases between them. Germline loops: CDR1 MNHEY, CDR2 SMNVEV (reference sequence). As DNA, the CDR3 is TGTGCCAGCAGTTTTGCCCCCTACTACGAGCAGTACTTC. Translation gives CASSFAPYYEQYF.

The J gene is TRBJ2-1, the V gene TRBV12-3 or TRBV12-4, with unresolved D. The CDR3 loop spans 16 amino acids. Trimming removed 1 base at V and 0 bases at J, with 10 bases between. CDR3 sequence (DNA): TGTGCCAGCAGTTTAGTCCGGCGAACCTCCTACAATGAGCAGTTCTTC. Translated, it gives CASSLVRRTSYNEQFF.

The chain carries TRBV20-1 and TRBJ2-5; a weak D match, TRBD1 (5 bases). Trimming pared 7 bases from V and 4 bases from J, leaving 19 bases between. The CDR3 contains 14 residues. The V gene's germline CDR1 is DFQATT and CDR2 SNEGSKA (reference sequence). The CDR3 protein is CSGGDRLGGETQYF. CDR3 nucleotides: TGCAGTGGGGGCGATCGGCTAGGTGGAGAGACCCAGTACTTC.

The chain employs TRBV12-3 or TRBV12-4 and TRBJ2-7; no definite D call. CDR3 size: 12 residues. V was pared by 6 bases and J by 3 bases, with 9 bases between. CDR3 in DNA: TGTGCCAGCAGAAGACACCTCTACGAGCAGTACTTC. This sequence encodes CASRRHLYEQYF.

The chain carries TRBV5-1 and TRBJ2-1; D is uncertain. CDR1 and CDR2 from the germline V gene are SGHRS and YFSETQ. The length of the CDR3 is 13 residues. V lost 2 bases to trimming and J lost 6 bases, with 9 bases between them. CDR3 DNA: TGCGCCAGCAGCTTAAAAGTAGGCAATGAGCAGTTCTTC. Translating it yields CASSLKVGNEQFF.

The chain uses TRBV5-1 and TRBJ2-5; no firm D call. The CDR3 contains 15 residues. Per germline, CDR1 SGHRS and CDR2 YFSETQ. Trimming left V 4 bases short and J 1 base short, with 14 bases between. The CDR3 is CASSPRASLQETQYF. The CDR3 DNA reads TGCGCCAGCAGCCCGAGAGCGAGCCTCCAAGAGACCCAGTACTTC.

This clonotype was counted between two and nine times. The rearrangement joins TRBV15 to TRBJ2-2, with 10 bases aligning to TRBD1. V lost 6 bases, J lost 6 bases, and 10 bases stayed unmatched. The CDR3 consists of 16 residues. Germline V lookup: CDR1 LNHNV, CDR2 YYDKDF (reference sequence). This chain's CDR3 is CATRRRPGTGAGELFF. The CDR3 nucleotides read TGTGCCACCAGGCGTAGACCCGGGACAGGGGCCGGGGAGCTGTTTTTT.

A few counts support this clonotype. The chain uses TRBV28 and TRBJ1-5; maybe TRBD1 (5 bases). V shed 6 bases and J shed 7 bases, with 16 bases lying between them. The germline V gene has CDR1 MDHEN and CDR2 SYDVKM. The CDR3 is 14 residues long. The CDR3 DNA reads TGTGCCAGCAGCTCTCCTACGGGGCGGCAGCCCCAGCATTTT. Protein: CASSSPTGRQPQHF.

The chain joins TRBV10-2 to TRBJ2-5; TRBD1 might be the D (5 bases). Trimming pared 6 bases from V and 4 bases from J, leaving 9 bases between. This CDR3 contains 12 residues. Germline V gene lookup returns CDR1 WSHSY and CDR2 SAAADI. CDR3 sequence: CASSQGPETQYF. As DNA, the CDR3 is TGCGCCAGCAGCCAGGGTCCAGAGACCCAGTACTTC.

The chain couples TRBV28 to TRBJ2-2; TRBD1 aligns across 7 bases. The CDR3 sequence is 17 residues long. Trimming removed 1 base from V and 5 bases from J; junction bases left unmatched: 10. Germline CDR1 and CDR2: MDHEN and SYDVKM. The chain's CDR3 is CASSLLGPLTGTGELFF. DNA of the CDR3: TGTGCCAGCAGTTTATTGGGCCCTCTGACAGGGACCGGGGAGCTGTTTTTT.

V is TRBV29-1 and J is TRBJ1-3, with a weak D call TRBD1 (6 bases). This CDR3 has 12 residues. V lost 7 bases and J 1 base, leaving 8 bases between the germline ends. The germline CDR1 and CDR2 sequences are SQVTM and ANQGSEA. CDR3 DNA: TGCAGCGCTGGACAGTCTGGAAACACCATATATTTT. It encodes CSAGQSGNTIYF.

This clonotype was counted between two and nine times. The gene calls are TRBV20-1 and TRBJ2-1; TRBD2 agrees at 15 bases. Germline V gene data show CDR1 as DFQATT and CDR2 as SNEGSKA (reference sequence). The CDR3 has 13 amino acids. For the CDR3, the DNA is TGCAGGGGACTAGCGGGAGGAGGCAATGAGCAGTTCTTC. This gives the protein CRGLAGGGNEQFF.

This clonotype was recorded a few times. The J gene is TRBJ2-7, the V gene TRBV20-1; 11 bases align to TRBD2. V was clipped by 6 bases and J by 5 bases; unmatched bases: 6. Germline lookup yields CDR1 DFQATT and CDR2 SNEGSKA (reference sequence). The CDR3 covers 13 residues. For the CDR3, the DNA is TGCAGTGCCCATGGGACTAGCGGTGACGAGCAGTACTTC. Translating gives CSAHGTSGDEQYF.

The chain links TRBV20-1 to TRBJ2-3; perhaps D is TRBD1 or TRBD2 (5 bases each). Per germline, CDR1 DFQATT and CDR2 SNEGSKA (reference sequence). The V end lost 6 bases, the J end lost 6 bases, and 16 bases lay between the germline ends. CDR3 length: 13 amino acids. The CDR3 DNA is TGCAGTGCCCGAGGGGACCCTGGGGATACGCAGTATTTT. Amino acids: CSARGDPGDTQYF.

This clonotype was picked up a small number of times. The chain combines TRBV28 with TRBJ2-7; tentatively, D is TRBD1 (6 bases). V was clipped by 5 bases and J by 2 bases, with 16 bases between them. There are 15 residues in the CDR3. Per the germline V gene, CDR1 is MDHEN and CDR2 is SYDVKM. CDR3 amino acids: CASSPTGKRTYEQYF. CDR3 nucleotide sequence: TGTGCCAGCAGTCCAACAGGGAAGAGAACCTACGAGCAGTACTTC.

V gene TRBV12-3 or TRBV12-4 combines with J gene TRBJ1-2; D gene ambiguous. Trimming shortened V by 5 bases and J by 2 bases, and 6 bases separated the two germline ends. The CDR3 contains 12 residues. CDR3 amino acids: CASSPGNYGYTF. The DNA of the CDR3 is TGTGCCAGCAGTCCAGGAAACTATGGCTACACCTTC.

The chain links TRBV5-1 to TRBJ2-1; possibly TRBD2 for D (5 bases). Germline V CDR1 and CDR2: SGHRS, YFSETQ. The CDR3 is 14 residues long. Trimming stripped 3 bases from V and 7 bases from J, with 14 bases between. The CDR3 DNA sequence: TGCGCCAGCAGCTGGAGCGGCCTTTCTAATGAGCAGTTCTTC. Translation: CASSWSGLSNEQFF. Using reference TRBV5-1 and TRBJ2-1 for the parts outside the CDR3, the full variable domain is KAGVTQTPRYLIKTRGQQVTLSCSPISGHRSVSWYQQTPGQGLQFLFEYFSETQRNKGNFPGRFSGRQFSNSRSEMNVSTLELGDSALYLCASSWSGLSNEQFFGPGTRLTVL.